Each of the 27 T cell receptor beta chains below was sequenced from the same sample in a study of glioma-infiltrating T cells. Using RNA template, CDR3s of TCR alpha and beta were amplified with iRepertoire arm-PCR. MiXCR was run by TCRdb on the multiplex PCR reads, yielding one entry per CDR3 protein. The sample carries about 140,000 distinct CDR3 sequences, approximately 39% recorded once. What was sequenced was glioma tissue, nonneoplastic brain tissue, or PBMCs (not recorded which). These TCRs come from a human donor with low-grade glioma or glioblastoma, undergoing nonglioma brain surgery, or in good health (not recorded which).

The chain links TRBV12-3 or TRBV12-4 to TRBJ1-3; D is perhaps TRBD1 (5 bases). This CDR3 comprises 14 residues. Trimming pared 6 bases from V and 6 bases from J, leaving 15 bases between. CDR3: CASSRPTEENTIYF. The CDR3 DNA reads as TGTGCCAGCAGCCGCCCGACAGAAGAAAACACCATATATTTT.

V is TRBV6-1 and J is TRBJ2-3, with D maybe TRBD1 (5 bases). Per germline, CDR1 MNHNS and CDR2 SASEGT. Trimming removed 4 bases at V and 2 bases at J, with 10 bases between. The CDR3 is 14 amino acids. CDR3 in DNA: TGTGCCAGCAGTGGGGGCGGAAACACAGATACGCAGTATTTT. Its protein is CASSGGGNTDTQYF.

In its sample, this clonotype was seen a few times. The rearrangement links TRBV7-9 to TRBJ2-2; no definite D call. CDR3 length equals 11 residues. Germline V lookup: CDR1 SEHNR, CDR2 FQNEAQ (reference sequence). Trimming took off 5 bases at V and 8 bases at J, with 6 bases between the two ends. The CDR3 sequence is CASSTTGELFF. In DNA form, the CDR3 reads TGTGCCAGCAGCACTACGGGGGAGCTGTTTTTT.

This chain links TRBV6-2 or TRBV6-3 with TRBJ2-7, with 11 bases matching TRBD1. The CDR3 runs to 14 residues. V shed 2 bases, J shed 3 bases, and the junction held 0 bases outside the gene matches. CDR1 is MNHEY, CDR2 SVGEGT, per germline. DNA for the CDR3: TGTGCCAGCAGTTACGGGACAGGGGGCTACGAGCAGTACTTC. Translating it yields CASSYGTGGYEQYF.

In this sample, this clonotype turned up a few times. The gene calls are TRBV7-2 and TRBJ1-1; 9 bases align to TRBD1. The CDR3 has 16 residues. Germline V CDR1 and CDR2: SGHTA, FQGNSA. The V segment lost 5 bases and the J segment 1 base; nucleotides outside the gene matches: 8. CDR3 DNA sequence: TGTGCCAGCAGCCGAAACCCGGGACAGGGGAACACTGAAGCTTTCTTT. Translating it yields CASSRNPGQGNTEAFF.

This clonotype was detected only a few times. The chain uses TRBV27 and TRBJ2-1; 11 bases line up with TRBD2. Germline-derived CDR1 and CDR2 are MNHEY and SMNVEV (reference sequence). The CDR3 length is 13 residues. The J segment lost 9 bases and the V segment lost 3 bases, leaving 1 base of the junction unmatched. The CDR3 loop is CASSFGLAGEQFF. The DNA for the CDR3 is TGTGCCAGCAGTTTCGGACTAGCGGGTGAGCAGTTCTTC.

This clonotype was seen a handful of times. The rearrangement joins TRBV6-1 to TRBJ2-3, with 8 bases identical to TRBD2. CDR1 MNHNS and CDR2 SASEGT come from the germline V gene. V dropped 7 bases and J dropped 2; count of bases not matched to a gene: 11. This CDR3 contains 16 residues. Written as DNA, the CDR3 is TGTGCCAGCATCCAAGGCACTAGCGGTTTCACAGATACGCAGTATTTT. Translation gives CASIQGTSGFTDTQYF.

V is TRBV29-1 and J is TRBJ2-3; TRBD2 agrees at 8 bases. Unmatched junction bases numbered 8, after V lost 8 bases and J lost 4 bases. The germline V gene encodes CDR1 SQVTM and CDR2 ANQGSEA. The CDR3 spans 13 residues. The CDR3 region is CSSQRGRADTQYF. The CDR3 coding sequence is TGCAGCTCCCAGCGGGGGCGCGCAGATACGCAGTATTTT.

Many counts were recorded for this clonotype. The V and J genes are TRBV6-1 and TRBJ2-5, with TRBD1 matching 8 bases. From germline, CDR1 is MNHNS and CDR2 SASEGT. With 6 bases clipped from V and 1 base from J, the junction kept 4 bases outside the gene matches. This CDR3 contains 14 residues. Written as DNA, the CDR3 is TGTGCCAGCAGGAAGGACAGGGCCCAAGAGACCCAGTACTTC. It encodes CASRKDRAQETQYF.

This clonotype was counted only a few times. V is TRBV6-1 and J is TRBJ1-6; D is unclear. The length of the CDR3 is 16 residues. CDR1 and CDR2 from the germline V gene are MNHNS and SASEGT. V was trimmed by 6 bases and J by 0 bases, leaving 12 bases between them. The CDR3 sequence: CASSSRRSSYNSPLHF. The CDR3 DNA reads as TGTGCCAGCAGCTCCAGACGGAGCTCCTATAATTCACCCCTCCACTTT.

This sequence joins TRBV7-2 and TRBJ1-3, with D tentatively TRBD1 (5 bases). There are 13 residues in the CDR3. V was trimmed by 3 bases and J by 9 bases, leaving 12 bases between them. The germline CDR1 and CDR2 sequences are SGHTA and FQGNSA. The CDR3 reads CASSLPGYGTIYF. In DNA form, the CDR3 reads TGTGCCAGCAGCTTGCCAGGGTATGGCACCATATATTTT. Full variable domain (missing parts from reference TRBV7-2 and TRBJ1-3): GAGVSQSPSNKVTEKGKDVELRCDPISGHTALYWYRQSLGQGLEFLIYFQGNSAPDKSGLPSDRFSAERTGGSVSTLTIQRTQQEDSAVYLCASSLPGYGTIYFGEGSWLTVV.

This chain links TRBV6-1 with TRBJ2-5, with 15 bases identical to TRBD2. Germline V gene lookup returns CDR1 MNHNS and CDR2 SASEGT. V lost 3 bases, J lost 3 bases, and 8 bases stayed unmatched. The CDR3 has 18 residues. The CDR3 protein is CASSEDFGTSGRKETQYF. CDR3 nucleotides: TGTGCCAGCAGTGAGGACTTTGGGACTAGCGGGAGGAAAGAGACCCAGTACTTC.

The sample holds one count of this clonotype. The rearrangement links TRBV6-2 or TRBV6-3 to TRBJ2-7; D is unresolved. V was shortened by 4 bases and J by 0 bases, with 10 bases between the two germline ends. The CDR3 has 14 amino acids. Germline V lookup: CDR1 MNHEY, CDR2 SVGEGT. The CDR3 sequence: CASSFGQSSYEQYF. The CDR3 coding sequence is TGTGCCAGCAGTTTTGGGCAGAGCTCCTACGAGCAGTACTTC.

The chain is built from TRBV6-6 and TRBJ1-5; no clear D gene. The germline gives CDR1 MNHNY, CDR2 SVGAGI (reference sequence). Trimming left V 0 bases short and J 1 base short, with 7 bases between. There are 15 residues in the CDR3. In DNA form, the CDR3 reads TGTGCCAGCAGTTACTCGGTGGGGAGCAATCAGCCCCAGCATTTT. Translation gives CASSYSVGSNQPQHF.

This clonotype was detected a few times. The chain links TRBV3-1 to TRBJ1-2; D uncertain. Germline values: CDR1 LGHDT, CDR2 YNNKEL (reference sequence). V lost 4 bases and J 9 bases, leaving 12 bases between the germline ends. The CDR3 spans 12 residues. The CDR3 region is CASSRTDARYTF. The DNA for the CDR3 is TGTGCCAGCAGCCGGACGGACGCCCGCTACACCTTC. Using reference TRBV3-1 and TRBJ1-2 for the parts outside the CDR3, the full variable domain is DTAVSQTPKYLVTQMGNDKSIKCEQNLGHDTMYWYKQDSKKFLKIMFSYNNKELIINETVPNRFSPKSPDKAHLNLHINSLELGDSAVYFCASSRTDARYTFGSGTRLTVV.

The chain is built from TRBV18 and TRBJ1-1, with D unclear. Germline CDR1 is KGHSH and CDR2 is LQKENI. The CDR3 is 15 residues long. Trimming pared 0 bases from V and 0 bases from J, leaving 8 bases between. CDR3 in DNA: TGTGCCAGCTCACCACCGTCAGCCGTGAACACTGAAGCTTTCTTT. Translation gives CASSPPSAVNTEAFF.

This chain joins TRBV5-6 and TRBJ1-5, with 7 bases aligning to TRBD1. Losses at the gene ends were 2 bases for V and 7 bases for J; bases not matched to a gene: 6. The CDR3 spans 14 residues. Germline CDR1 SGHDT, CDR2 YYEEEE. Here the CDR3 DNA reads TGTGCCAGCAGCTTAGGGACAGTCACCCAGCCCCAGCATTTT. The encoded protein is CASSLGTVTQPQHF.

This clonotype was seen a few times. The junction does not match germline at one end; this may be a read error. The genes are TRBV6-6 and TRBJ2-1; D is undetermined. The CDR3 consists of 14 residues. The germline gives CDR1 MNHNY, CDR2 SVGAGI (reference sequence). The chain's CDR3 is CASSNSRKGNEQFF. CDR3 nucleotide sequence: TGTGCCAGCAGTAACTCTAGGAAGGGCAATGAGCAGTTCTTC.

This clonotype has ten or more counts. V usage is TRBV6-1 and J usage is TRBJ2-1; D might be TRBD2 (6 bases). V was pared by 10 bases and J by 4 bases, with 20 bases between. The CDR3 is 15 residues long. From germline, CDR1 is MNHNS and CDR2 SASEGT. CDR3 nucleotides: TGTGCCACCAACTCTGCCGGGACTCCATACAATGAGCAGTTCTTC. Its protein is CATNSAGTPYNEQFF.

The sample holds a few counts of this clonotype. The gene calls are TRBV6-6 and TRBJ2-1, with D hard to call. Trimming pared 0 bases from V and 2 bases from J, leaving 11 bases between. Germline loops: CDR1 MNHNY, CDR2 SVGAGI (reference sequence). This CDR3 has 16 amino acids. As DNA, the CDR3 is TGTGCCAGCAGTTACTCCAAGGTTAGCCCCTACAATGAGCAGTTCTTC. Translating it yields CASSYSKVSPYNEQFF.

The CDR3 sequence: CASSLLSGTGKNQPQHF. CDR3 in DNA: TGTGCCAGCAGCCTTCTGTCCGGGACAGGGAAAAACCAGCCCCAGCATTTT. V is TRBV27 and J is TRBJ1-5; 9 bases are a match to TRBD1. Per the germline V gene, CDR1 is MNHEY and CDR2 is SMNVEV (reference sequence). The CDR3 sequence is 17 residues long. Trimming at V came to 6 bases and at J to 7 bases, leaving 16 bases not matched to a gene.

This clonotype has just a few counts. This sequence joins TRBV27 and TRBJ2-2; D is undetermined. CDR1 is MNHEY, CDR2 SMNVEV, per germline (reference sequence). This CDR3 is 14 amino acids long. V gave up 4 bases and J gave up 0 bases, with 6 bases separating them. The CDR3 DNA reads as TGTGCCAGCAGTTCCAACGCGAACACCGGGGAGCTGTTTTTT. Encoded protein: CASSSNANTGELFF.

Turning to this clonotype: It may be a read error: a sequence one base away is much more abundant. This sequence joins TRBV20-1 and TRBJ2-1, with D maybe TRBD2 (6 bases). The CDR3 has 14 residues. The V gene's germline CDR1 is DFQATT and CDR2 SNEGSKA (reference sequence). Trimming took 6 bases from V and 6 from J, leaving 18 bases between them. In nucleotides, the CDR3 is TGCAGTGCCCACATGGAGGGGTGGGGCAATGAGCAGTTCTTC. It codes for CSAHMEGWGNEQFF.

The chain has TRBV25-1 and TRBJ1-1, with unresolved D. This CDR3 contains 15 residues. V gave up 1 base and J gave up 8 bases, with 17 bases separating them. CDR1 and CDR2 (germline): MGHDK, SYGVNS. Here the CDR3 reads CASSELKGSTTEAFF. The CDR3 region has the DNA TGTGCCAGCAGTGAATTGAAAGGTTCTACTACCGAAGCTTTCTTT. Supplemented by reference TRBV25-1 and TRBJ1-1, the full variable domain reads EADIYQTPRYLVIGTGKKITLECSQTMGHDKMYWYQQDPGMELHLIHYSYGVNSTEKGDLSSESTVSRIRTEHFPLTLESARPSHTSQYLCASSELKGSTTEAFFGQGTRLTVV.

This clonotype turned up a few times. The chain has TRBV4-3 and TRBJ2-1; TRBD1 matches 11 bases. Germline V gene data show CDR1 as LGHNA and CDR2 as YSLEER. J gave up 8 bases and V 2 bases, and 8 bases lay outside the gene matches. CDR3 length equals 16 residues. The DNA of the CDR3 is TGCGCCAGCAGCCAACCCACCGGGACAGGGGGAGATGAGCAGTTCTTC. Amino acid sequence: CASSQPTGTGGDEQFF.

With regard to this clonotype: The junction departs from germline at one end; a sequencing error may be responsible. The genes are TRBV5-4 and TRBJ1-1; tentative D call: TRBD1 (5 bases). The CDR3 contains 14 residues. Looked up from germline, CDR1 is SGHNT and CDR2 is YYREEE (reference sequence). The CDR3 region is CARSQQTENTEAFF. CDR3 DNA sequence: TGCGCCCGCAGCCAACAGACAGAAAACACTGAAGCTTTCTTT.

As for this clonotype: The junction shows a germline mismatch at one end, possibly a read error. The CDR3 sequence is CARSLGRTGLVTEAFF. CDR3 coding DNA: TGTGCCCGCAGCTTGGGTAGGACAGGCTTGGTAACTGAAGCTTTCTTT. The rearrangement joins TRBV7-2 to TRBJ1-1, with TRBD1 matching 7 bases. Germline CDR1 SGHTA, CDR2 FQGNSA. The CDR3 is made up of 16 amino acids.